This TCR beta chain was retrieved from a study of blood T cell repertoires in COVID-19. This CDR3 spans 15 amino acids. J lost 6 bases, V lost 5 bases, and 9 bases had no gene match. Per germline, CDR1 SSHAT and CDR2 FNYEAQ (reference sequence). Under the authors' procedure: The authors estimated nucleated cell counts from reference gene primer amplification. Assay: immunoSEQ multiplex PCR; the TCRdb copy retains only in-frame clones and omits some. V and J calls and clone size are given by that table; D and trimming were obtained from the DNA. Among almost 200,000 clones listed, about 85% were seen once.

The sequence was collected from a man in his sixties with COVID-19, enrolled during active disease. This chain links TRBV7-7 with TRBJ2-1; 8 bases agree with TRBD1. Input material: peripheral blood. This CDR3 is CASSLGQGVFNEQFF. The CDR3 DNA reads as TGTGCCAGCAGCCTAGGACAGGGAGTGTTCAATGAGCAGTTCTTC.